The sequence of this TCR beta chain was determined in a study of shared clonotypes between healthy human individuals. Broader study findings: A few donors had around 5% of their naive CD4 clonotypes in common.

V lost 1 base and J 9 bases, leaving 8 bases between the germline ends. The CDR3 consists of 12 residues. From germline, CDR1 is SGHNT and CDR2 YYREEE (reference sequence). As concerns this clone: As yet, its antigen is unknown.

The investigators split CD4+ cells into a CD45RA+ naive subset and a CD45RA-negative memory subset. It was across several immunoSEQ plates that each subset's genomic DNA was evenly split. Assay: immunoSEQ multiplex PCR; the TCRdb copy retains only in-frame clones and omits some. The sample lists 2 million to 2.5 million clones, about 92% seen once, with about 0.41% in the top ten. This TCR was recovered from a man aged 18 to 29 in good health. Some clones in this sample may be carry-over from other donors' samples. The chain uses TRBV5-4 and TRBJ2-1; the D gene is possibly TRBD2 (5 bases). The sample comprised naive CD4+ T cells from PBMCs. Subset of the sample: CD45RA+ positively selected. CDR3 in DNA: TGTGCCAGCAGCTTGTCAAGCGGTGAGCAGTTCTTC. This encodes CASSLSSGEQFF.